This T cell receptor (beta chain) was sequenced in a study of T cell clonality in common variable immunodeficiency. Libraries were prepared by immunoSEQ multiplex PCR; TCRdb keeps only in-frame clonotypes and omits some of them. The repertoire consists of approximately 40,000 clones, none detected only once. The CDR3 has 15 residues. Germline V gene data show CDR1 as MDHEN and CDR2 as SYDVKM. Losses at the gene ends were 6 bases for V and 7 bases for J; bases not matched to a gene: 9. This clone has at least ten counts. The read terminates 3 residues ahead of where the CDR3 ends, so the germline J gene completes it.

The genes are TRBV28 and TRBJ2-1; 10 bases are shared with TRBD2. The TCR sequence derives from a person aged 18 to 75 in good health. Material: peripheral blood mononuclear cells. CDR3 sequence reads: CASRTESGRGNEQFF. The sequenced part of the CDR3 DNA is TGTGCCAGCAGAACTGAAAGCGGGAGGGGTAATGAG.